This T cell receptor (beta chain) was captured in a study of blood T cell repertoires in COVID-19. In the study overall: Sites across the United States, Italy and Spain contributed samples from acute and convalescent COVID-19.

The authors' processing: Reference gene primers were amplified, and this amplification served to estimate nucleated cell counts. The assay was immunoSEQ multiplex PCR, and TCRdb's table has in-frame clones only and misses some. V and J calls and clone size come straight from that table; D and trimming were deduced from the DNA. Of a few hundred thousand clones listed, roughly 87% are singletons. The TCR comes from a man between 18 and 35 years old with active or convalescent COVID-19. Material for sequencing was peripheral blood.

The CDR3, as DNA: TGTGCCAGCAGCTTCCTTGGACAGGGGAGTATTGAAGCTTTCTTT. It encodes CASSFLGQGSIEAFF. This chain links TRBV5-8 with TRBJ1-1; 9 positions match TRBD1. V lost 2 bases to trimming and J lost 7 bases; unmatched junction nucleotides: 9. The CDR3 runs to 15 residues. CDR1 and CDR2 from the germline V gene are SGHTS and YDEGEE.